This TCR beta chain stems from a study of Graves' ophthalmopathy and Graves' hyperthyroidism. Study-level points and caveats: Most expanded clonotypes from thyroid (those above 0.001 frequency) were also found in blood.

RNA transcripts were the source from which TCR beta CDR3 regions were amplified. HTBI primers were employed in first-round RT-PCR, then a second-round multiplex PCR followed. TCRdb re-called the multiplex PCR reads through MiXCR, storing one row per CDR3 protein. The sample holds around 1.1 million distinct CDR3 sequences, approximately 35% seen once. The V end was cut by 1 base, the J end by 1 base, with 14 bases between. The CDR3 has 16 amino acids. Germline-derived CDR1 and CDR2 are MGHRA and YSYEKL. The sample holds a few counts of this clonotype. What it recognizes is unknown. The material sequenced was peripheral blood or thyroid tissue (not recorded which). The chain joins TRBV4-1 to TRBJ2-7; D is uncertain. The source of this sequence is an adult man with Graves' hyperthyroidism. The CDR3 is CASSQAAGDASYEQYF. The CDR3 DNA is TGCGCCAGCAGCCAAGCGGCAGGTGATGCATCCTACGAGCAGTACTTC.